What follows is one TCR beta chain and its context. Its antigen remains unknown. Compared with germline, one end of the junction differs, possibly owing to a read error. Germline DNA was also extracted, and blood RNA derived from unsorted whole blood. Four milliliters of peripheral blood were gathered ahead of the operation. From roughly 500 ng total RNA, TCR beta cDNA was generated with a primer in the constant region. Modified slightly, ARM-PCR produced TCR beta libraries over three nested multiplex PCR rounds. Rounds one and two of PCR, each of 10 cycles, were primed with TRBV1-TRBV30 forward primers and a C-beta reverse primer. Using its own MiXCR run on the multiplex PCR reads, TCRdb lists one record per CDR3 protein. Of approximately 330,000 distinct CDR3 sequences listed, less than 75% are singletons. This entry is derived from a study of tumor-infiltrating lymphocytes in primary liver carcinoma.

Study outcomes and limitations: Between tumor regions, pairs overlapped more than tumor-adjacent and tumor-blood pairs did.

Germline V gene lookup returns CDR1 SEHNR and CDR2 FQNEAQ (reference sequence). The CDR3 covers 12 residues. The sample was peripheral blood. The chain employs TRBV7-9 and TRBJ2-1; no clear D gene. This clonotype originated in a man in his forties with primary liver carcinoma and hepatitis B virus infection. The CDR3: CASSPLRNELFF. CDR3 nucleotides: TGTGCCAGCAGCCCTCTCAGAAATGAGCTGTTCTTC.